A single sample gave rise to the 30 T cell receptor beta chains below, sequenced in a study of blood T cell repertoires in COVID-19. Sequencing used immunoSEQ multiplex PCR; TCRdb keeps in-frame clones, though not all of them. The table includes around 450,000 clones, less than 95% detected once. Sequenced sample: PBMCs or T cells enriched from blood (not recorded which). All receptors derive from a man aged 18 to 35 who had recovered from COVID-19.

Here the CDR3 DNA reads TGTGCCAGCAGCTTAGAGGTGGGGGCACAGGGCGGGGAGCTGTTTTTT. Translation gives CASSLEVGAQGGELFF. This sequence joins TRBV7-8 and TRBJ2-2; tentative D call: TRBD1 (6 bases). Looked up from germline, CDR1 is SGHVS and CDR2 is FQNEAQ. V was pared by 1 base and J by 7 bases, with 16 bases between. The CDR3 covers 16 residues. Drawing the rest from reference TRBV7-8 and TRBJ2-2, the complete variable domain is GAGVSQSPRYKVAKRGQDVALRCDPISGHVSLFWYQQALGQGPEFLTYFQNEAQLDKSGLPSDRFFAERPEGSVSTLKIQRTQQEDSAVYLCASSLEVGAQGGELFFGEGSRLTVL.

This chain connects TRBV2 to TRBJ2-1, with 12 nucleotides matching TRBD2. V shed 6 bases, J shed 6 bases, and the junction held 9 bases outside the gene matches. The V gene's germline CDR1 is SNHLY and CDR2 FYNNEI. This CDR3 region has 16 residues. In DNA form, the CDR3 reads TGTGCCAGCAGCCGACGGACTAGCGGGACGGCCAATGAGCAGTTCTTC. Residues: CASSRRTSGTANEQFF.

The gene calls are TRBV11-3 and TRBJ2-7, with 8 bases fitting TRBD1. Germline V gene lookup returns CDR1 SGHNT and CDR2 YENEEA. The CDR3 spans 16 residues. Trimming removed 4 bases from V and 3 bases from J; junction bases left unmatched: 11. CDR3 loop: CASSSHRDRLSYEQYF. The CDR3, as DNA: TGTGCCAGCAGCTCCCACCGGGACAGGTTGAGCTACGAGCAGTACTTC.

This chain joins TRBV10-1 and TRBJ2-7, with TRBD2 identical over 7 bases. V trimming: 10 bases; J trimming: 0 bases; junction bases outside the gene matches: 6. The germline gives CDR1 WNHNN, CDR2 SYGVQD (reference sequence). The CDR3 consists of 13 residues. The DNA of the CDR3 is TGCGCCACCTCGCGGGGGAGCTCCTACGAGCAGTACTTC. Residues: CATSRGSSYEQYF.

This sequence joins TRBV24-1 and TRBJ2-7; possibly TRBD2 for D (6 bases). The germline V and J ends were trimmed by 4 bases and 4 bases, with 13 bases remaining between them. Germline V gene lookup returns CDR1 KGHDR and CDR2 SFDVKD. This CDR3 comprises 14 residues. CDR3 DNA sequence: TGTGCCACCAGTGAATCGACTAGTCGGTACGAGCAGTACTTC. It specifies CATSESTSRYEQYF.

The rearrangement links TRBV10-1 to TRBJ2-1; 13 bases match TRBD2. The J segment lost 10 bases and the V segment lost 1 base, leaving 7 bases of the junction unmatched. Germline CDR1 reads WNHNN; CDR2 reads SYGVQD (reference sequence). This CDR3 contains 16 residues. The CDR3 loop is CASSEWTSGSPQEQFF. The CDR3 DNA reads as TGCGCCAGCAGTGAGTGGACTAGCGGGAGCCCCCAGGAGCAGTTCTTC.

The gene calls are TRBV28 and TRBJ1-5; D gene ambiguous. CDR1 and CDR2 (germline): MDHEN, SYDVKM. Trimming stripped 3 bases from V and 1 base from J, with 10 bases between. This CDR3 is 15 amino acids long. As DNA, the CDR3 is TGTGCCAGCAGTTTGCGGGTATTGAGCAATCAGCCCCAGCATTTT. Its translation: CASSLRVLSNQPQHF.

V usage is TRBV27 and J usage is TRBJ1-3; D unclear. V lost 6 bases and J 6 bases, leaving 18 bases between the germline ends. The CDR3 is 15 amino acids. Germline lookup yields CDR1 MNHEY and CDR2 SMNVEV (reference sequence). CDR3 coding DNA: TGTGCCAGCAGAGCACTAAAATTAGGAGCAAACACCATATATTTT. Its protein is CASRALKLGANTIYF.

This clone was seen just once. The V and J genes are TRBV24-1 and TRBJ2-7; 9 bases are shared with TRBD1. Trimming cost V 3 bases and J 1 base; bases outside gene matches: 3. Germline V CDR1 and CDR2: KGHDR, SFDVKD. This CDR3 is built from 15 residues. The CDR3 nucleotides read TGTGCCACCAGTGATCCGGGACAGGGATCCTACGAGCAGTACTTC. Amino acid sequence: CATSDPGQGSYEQYF.

The V call is TRBV5-1, the J call TRBJ2-1; 10 bases are shared with TRBD2. This CDR3 has 16 amino acids. The germline gives CDR1 SGHRS, CDR2 YFSETQ. V was pared by 3 bases and J by 4 bases, with 7 bases of the junction left unmatched. The CDR3, as DNA: TGCGCCAGCAGCTCCCGGACTAGCGGAGCTTACAATGAGCAGTTCTTC. It is translated as CASSSRTSGAYNEQFF.

The chain combines TRBV19 with TRBJ1-2; unclear D gene. Germline assignment: CDR1 LNHDA and CDR2 SQIVND (reference sequence). Between the trimmed V and J ends, which lost 6 bases and 4 bases, there was a span of 9 bases. The CDR3 spans 12 residues. The CDR3 sequence is CASSWAPYGYTF. DNA for the CDR3: TGTGCCAGTAGCTGGGCGCCCTATGGCTACACCTTC.

The chain employs TRBV10-2 and TRBJ2-7; the match to TRBD2 covers 11 bases. Germline assignment: CDR1 WSHSY and CDR2 SAAADI. V gave up 4 bases and J gave up 0 bases; unmatched junction bases: 2. The CDR3 has 15 amino acids. CDR3 coding DNA: TGCGCCAGCAGTGGGGGGACTAGCGGCTCCTACGAGCAGTACTTC. Its translation: CASSGGTSGSYEQYF.

The rearrangement joins TRBV5-4 to TRBJ1-2; 10 bases are shared with TRBD1. This CDR3 comprises 15 residues. Germline V gene lookup returns CDR1 SGHNT and CDR2 YYREEE (reference sequence). V lost 4 bases to trimming and J lost 2 bases; unmatched junction nucleotides: 5. The CDR3 DNA follows: TGTGCCAGCAGCCCCAGGACAGGGGGGAACTATGGCTACACCTTC. It codes for CASSPRTGGNYGYTF. Supplemented by reference TRBV5-4 and TRBJ1-2, the full variable domain reads ETGVTQSPTHLIKTRGQQVTLRCSSQSGHNTVSWYQQALGQGPQFIFQYYREEENGRGNFPPRFSGLQFPNYSSELNVNALELDDSALYLCASSPRTGGNYGYTFGSGTRLTVV.

The chain joins TRBV19 to TRBJ2-5; 8 bases fit TRBD2. J lost 2 bases, V lost 5 bases, and 7 bases had no gene match. Germline CDR1 LNHDA, CDR2 SQIVND (reference sequence). The CDR3 is 15 residues long. CDR3 DNA sequence: TGTGCCAGTAGTCAGGGGACTAGACGTCAAGAGACCCAGTACTTC. It yields the protein CASSQGTRRQETQYF.

The chain links TRBV3-1 (or the pseudogene TRBV3-2) to TRBJ1-6; no clear D gene. CDR1 LGHDT and CDR2 YNNKEL come from the germline V gene (reference sequence). This CDR3 is built from 16 residues. Trimming took 4 bases from V and 4 from J, leaving 14 bases between them. CDR3 coding DNA: TGTGCCAGCAGCCGGGAGGGCCGAAAATATAATTCACCCCTCCACTTT. It yields the protein CASSREGRKYNSPLHF.

V usage is TRBV7-8 and J usage is TRBJ2-7; the match to TRBD1 covers 8 bases. The CDR3 spans 14 residues. Germline CDR1 SGHVS, CDR2 FQNEAQ. V shed 5 bases and J 2 bases; nucleotides not matched to a gene: 5. The chain's CDR3 is CASSHGQGPYEQYF. The CDR3, as DNA: TGTGCCAGCAGCCACGGACAGGGACCCTACGAGCAGTACTTC.

The V gene is TRBV11-3, the J gene TRBJ2-1, with D tentatively TRBD1 (5 bases). V gave up 4 bases and J gave up 6 bases, with 7 bases separating them. The CDR3 sequence is 12 residues long. Germline CDR1 reads SGHNT; CDR2 reads YENEEA. The CDR3 bases are TGTGCCAGCAGCTCAGACAGCAATGAGCAGTTCTTC. As protein: CASSSDSNEQFF.

The chain employs TRBV5-1 and TRBJ1-3; a weak D match, TRBD1 (5 bases). Germline CDR1 is SGHRS and CDR2 is YFSETQ. The germline V and J ends were trimmed by 1 base and 7 bases, with 12 bases remaining between them. The CDR3 has 14 residues. The CDR3 reads CASSLQGALNTIYF. The CDR3, as DNA: TGCGCCAGCAGCTTGCAGGGTGCTTTGAACACCATATATTTT.

J is TRBJ2-7 and V is TRBV5-1, with D perhaps matching TRBD1 (7 bases). Trimming took off 0 bases at V and 2 bases at J, with 12 bases between the two ends. The V gene's germline CDR1 is SGHRS and CDR2 YFSETQ. The CDR3 loop spans 15 amino acids. The CDR3 loop is CASSLGGTDPYEQYF. As DNA, the CDR3 is TGCGCCAGCAGCTTGGGCGGGACAGATCCCTACGAGCAGTACTTC.

The V gene is TRBV5-8, the J gene TRBJ1-1; no clear D gene. CDR1 and CDR2 (germline): SGHTS, YDEGEE. This CDR3 region has 11 residues. With 1 base removed from V and 8 bases from J, the gap between germline ends came to 6 bases. The CDR3 loop is CASSLLSEAFF. The CDR3 DNA reads TGTGCCAGCAGCTTGCTTAGCGAAGCTTTCTTT.

The chain carries TRBV2 and TRBJ2-1; 7 bases fit TRBD1. With V trimmed by 8 bases and J by 6 bases, 25 bases remained unmatched. The CDR3 is 19 residues long. The germline CDR1 and CDR2 sequences are SNHLY and FYNNEI. CDR3 protein: CASGVQGLGARPGGNEQFF. CDR3 DNA sequence: TGTGCCAGCGGGGTACAGGGGTTAGGGGCAAGACCAGGCGGCAATGAGCAGTTCTTC.

V is TRBV5-5 and J is TRBJ1-1, with 7 positions matching TRBD1. The V gene end was trimmed by 3 bases and the J gene end by 0 bases; junction bases not matched to a gene: 5. Germline loops: CDR1 SGHKS, CDR2 YYEKEE (reference sequence). This CDR3 is built from 15 residues. CDR3 in DNA: TGTGCCAGCAGCTCCCAGGGACAGATGAACACTGAAGCTTTCTTT. This translates into CASSSQGQMNTEAFF.

The chain has TRBV30 and TRBJ1-1, with 9 bases aligning to TRBD1. CDR1 is GTSNPN and CDR2 is SVGIG in the germline V gene (reference sequence). V lost 3 bases to trimming and J lost 5 bases; unmatched junction nucleotides: 1. This CDR3 is 12 amino acids long. The CDR3 here is CAWRGTGTEAFF. The CDR3 nucleotides are TGTGCCTGGAGGGGGACAGGGACTGAAGCTTTCTTT.

The chain links TRBV2 to TRBJ1-1; a weak D match, TRBD1 (5 bases). The CDR3 is made up of 14 amino acids. The germline gives CDR1 SNHLY, CDR2 FYNNEI. Deletions cut 4 bases from V and 5 bases from J, with 14 bases between. The CDR3 is CASSGRGTGTEAFF. The CDR3 DNA follows: TGTGCCAGCAGTGGCCGCGGGACGGGAACTGAAGCTTTCTTT.

V gene TRBV19 combines with J gene TRBJ1-2, with 8 bases fitting TRBD1. CDR1 and CDR2 from the germline V gene are LNHDA and SQIVND (reference sequence). The junction had 4 bases not matched to a gene; V was cut back by 6 bases and J by 4 bases. The CDR3 totals 13 residues. Written as DNA, the CDR3 is TGTGCCAGTAGAGGACAGGGAGTCTATGGCTACACCTTC. Amino acids: CASRGQGVYGYTF.

The chain carries TRBV2 and TRBJ2-1; a possible D gene is TRBD2 (6 bases). The germline V gene has CDR1 SNHLY and CDR2 FYNNEI. V was cut by 2 bases and J by 8 bases, with 16 bases left in between. CDR3 length: 15 amino acids. The CDR3 DNA follows: TGTGCCAGCAGTGAACAAGGAGGGTTACTGTATGAGCAGTTCTTC. Encoded protein: CASSEQGGLLYEQFF.

The chain employs TRBV28 and TRBJ1-2; 11 bases fit TRBD1. With 8 bases clipped from V and 4 bases from J, the junction kept 6 bases outside the gene matches. CDR1 and CDR2 from the germline V gene are MDHEN and SYDVKM. CDR3 size: 14 residues. The CDR3 spells CASQTGTGGYGYTF. In DNA form, the CDR3 reads TGTGCCAGCCAAACGGGGACAGGGGGCTATGGCTACACCTTC.

The J gene is TRBJ2-5, the V gene TRBV5-8; D might be TRBD1 (6 bases). The germline V gene encodes CDR1 SGHTS and CDR2 YDEGEE. V gave up 5 bases and J gave up 4 bases, with 15 bases separating them. The CDR3 loop spans 14 amino acids. CDR3 bases: TGTGCCAGCAGTTTCACCCCAGGGGTAGAGACCCAGTACTTC. Translated, it gives CASSFTPGVETQYF.

V usage is TRBV5-1 and J usage is TRBJ1-3; TRBD1 agrees at 7 bases. Germline CDR1 SGHRS, CDR2 YFSETQ. V was pared by 0 bases and J by 3 bases, with 3 bases of the junction left unmatched. The CDR3 runs 15 residues. CDR3 in amino acids: CASSLVTGIGNTIYF. CDR3 DNA: TGCGCCAGCAGCTTGGTGACAGGGATTGGAAACACCATATATTTT.

This chain joins TRBV20-1 and TRBJ1-4; D unresolved. V dropped 3 bases and J dropped 7 bases, with 15 bases sitting between them. This CDR3 has 14 residues. Germline assignment: CDR1 DFQATT and CDR2 SNEGSKA (reference sequence). Here the CDR3 DNA reads TGCAGTGCTAGTTCGGTACAGCTACTTGAAAAACTGTTTTTT. Its protein is CSASSVQLLEKLFF.